This T cell receptor (beta chain) comes out of a study of blood T cell repertoires in COVID-19. The overall study: The analysed material was cDNA or gDNA that came from T cells, B-cell-depleted T cells, or PBMCs.

Germline-derived CDR1 and CDR2 are SGHDT and YYEEEE. Trimming removed 4 bases at V and 4 bases at J, with 14 bases between. The length of the CDR3 is 15 residues. Original processing notes: Estimation of nucleated cell counts relied on the amplification of reference gene primers. The table came from immunoSEQ multiplex PCR; TCRdb's copy has only in-frame clones and leaves some out. D and trimming come from the DNA, and the V and J calls and clone size come from that table. The sample lists 110,000 to 150,000 clones; under 90% were seen once. This chain uses TRBV5-6 with TRBJ2-2; tentatively, D is TRBD1 (6 bases). The sequence came from a man between 65 and 85 years old who had recovered from COVID-19. Sequenced input: peripheral blood. The CDR3: CASSTDSTGTGELFF. The CDR3 nucleotides read TGTGCCAGCAGCACAGATTCGACAGGCACCGGGGAGCTGTTTTTT.